This TCR beta chain was captured in a study of early stage breast cancer tumors. At the level of the study: ER+/PR+/HER2- status applied to twelve of 16 invasive breast tumors. Under 10 ER+/PR+/HER2- tumors were invasive ductal; a few were invasive lobular. Study-wide points: Blood repertoires resembled normal breast more than tumor. Chain pairing and CD4, CD8 or FOXP3 expression were not captured.

To note about this clone: Its antigen is unknown.

The CDR3 runs 12 residues. With 6 bases removed from V and 7 bases from J, the gap between germline ends came to 13 bases. From germline, CDR1 is MNHEY and CDR2 SVGAGI. Sequencing used immunoSEQ multiplex PCR; TCRdb keeps in-frame clones, though not all of them. The table lists tens of thousands of clones, approximately 72% of them singletons, with 33% in the top ten. The TCR sequence derives from a person aged 50 to 59 with breast cancer. This rearrangement joins TRBV6-5 to TRBJ2-7; TRBD2 might be the D (5 bases). Sequenced material: blood. The DNA of the CDR3 is TGTGCCAGCAGGACTACTATAGGAGAGCAGTACTTC. This codes for CASRTTIGEQYF.